This paragraph reports one TCR beta chain. The antigen it recognizes is unknown. A much larger clonotype is one base distant, so this may be a read error. No DNA is shown, since the ends of the CDR3 on it are uncertain; the CDR3 is the one TCRdb lists. Genomic DNA served as template for TCR beta VDJ combination and CDR3 sequence profiling. An Illumina HiSeq 2000 was used for TCR repertoire sequencing. Per the authors' processing: Repertoire assessment relied on Simpson's diversity index, CDR3 size and DJ length profiles, and TRBV/TRBJ rearrangement plots. The most abundant DNA sequence in the deep sequencing data was defined as the immunodominant clone. CDR3 amino acid sequences were checked for sharing between subjects and were compared against published repertoires and the VDJdb database. TCRdb ran its own pipeline on the public reads, namely fastp trimming at Q25 and MiXCR clone calling, and kept in-frame beta chains. Every distinct CDR3 protein forms one entry, paired with its most common genes and DNA. The V and J calls follow TCRdb's processing rather than the paper's. The sample table holds 110,000 or so distinct CDR3 sequences, of which under 60% were seen once. The ten largest clonotypes hold roughly 30% of the sample.

The data originate from a study of CD8+CD57+ T cells in acquired aplastic anemia (dated by TCRdb to between 2018 and 2020). Background for the entire study: DNA extracted from sorted CD4+ and CD8+ cells had a mean of approximately 3.4 ug, with a range of 0.2 to 27.4 ug. Healthy donor samples averaged approximately 10 million reads for CD4+ and roughly 11 million for CD8+ cells. What the research found in general, with its limitations: Between patients and healthy controls, no significant difference in CD8+ Simpson's diversity was found (P=0.060). Approximately 31 CD8+ CDR3 sequences were found in both patients and controls but appeared to be highly expressed in patients and within the immunodominant clones of the patients.

TCR repertoires of sorted CD4+ and CD8+ blood T cells from severe aplastic anemia patients and healthy subjects were deep-sequenced in the study. Ficoll-Paque density gradient centrifugation was used to isolate peripheral blood mononuclear cells. Before DNA extraction, CD4+ and CD8+ T cells were sorted with FACS or magnetic beads. The CDR3 has 16 amino acids, counting the end cysteine and phenylalanine. CDR1 and CDR2, per the germline V gene (reference sequence), are SGHAT and FQDESV. Material for sequencing was sorted CD4+, CD8+, or CD8+CD57+ T cells (not recorded which) from PBMCs. Here the chain combines TRBV11-1 and TRBJ2-3; the listed D gene, TRBD2, was not tested against the DNA. This TCR was sampled from a human donor in good health, serving as a control. CDR3 region: CASSFVGRGTADTQCF.